The clone carrying this T cell receptor beta chain was observed once. The CDR3 contains 15 residues. The germline V gene encodes CDR1 LNHDA and CDR2 SQIVND (reference sequence). Trimming cost V 8 bases and J 9 bases; bases outside gene matches: 13. This record comes from a study of T cell changes during pregnancy in multiple sclerosis. Here immunoSEQ multiplex PCR was the method, and the copy in TCRdb shows in-frame clones only, minus some. The table records some 48,000 clones, around 93% of them present only once. This receptor was taken from a female donor with multiple sclerosis, enrolled in a pregnancy study. V gene TRBV19 combines with J gene TRBJ2-1, with 10 nucleotides matching TRBD2. Sequences were derived from CD8+ T cells from peripheral blood mononuclear cells, sampled in the first trimester of pregnancy. The CDR3 sequence: CASDWGLAGDGEQFF. The CDR3 DNA sequence: TGTGCCAGTGACTGGGGGCTAGCGGGAGATGGTGAGCAGTTCTTC. Combining the CDR3 with reference TRBV19 and TRBJ2-1 gives the whole variable domain DGGITQSPKYLFRKEGQNVTLSCEQNLNHDAMYWYRQDPGQGLRLIYYSQIVNDFQKGDIAEGYSVSREKKESFPLTVTSAQKNPTAFYLCASDWGLAGDGEQFFGPGTRLTVL.